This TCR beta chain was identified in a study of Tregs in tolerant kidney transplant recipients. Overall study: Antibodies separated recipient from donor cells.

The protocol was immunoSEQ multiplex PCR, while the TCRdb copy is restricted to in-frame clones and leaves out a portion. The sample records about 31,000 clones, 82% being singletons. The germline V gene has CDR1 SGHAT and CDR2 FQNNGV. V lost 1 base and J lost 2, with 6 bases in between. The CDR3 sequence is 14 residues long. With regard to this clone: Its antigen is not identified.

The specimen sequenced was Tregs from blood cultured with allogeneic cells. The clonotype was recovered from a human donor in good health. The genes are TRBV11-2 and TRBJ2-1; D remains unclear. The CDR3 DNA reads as TGTGCCAGCAGCTTAGCGGGTACCTACAATGAGCAGTTCTTC. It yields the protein CASSLAGTYNEQFF.